Each of the 10 T cell receptor beta chains below was sequenced from the same sample in a study of blood T cell repertoires in COVID-19. Sequenced by immunoSEQ multiplex PCR; TCRdb stores in-frame clones only, minus some. The sample gives over 85,000 clones, 80% to 95% of which show up once; approximately 2.3% is in the top ten. What was sequenced was peripheral blood. The receptors shown here come from a human donor with active COVID-19. The donor label of this sample is uncertain.

This chain's CDR3 is CASSTSGGTNTEAFF. Written as DNA, the CDR3 is TGTGCCAGTAGTACCTCAGGGGGGACGAACACTGAAGCTTTCTTT. The chain combines TRBV19 with TRBJ1-1, with 7 bases that match TRBD1. Germline CDR1 and CDR2: LNHDA and SQIVND (reference sequence). This CDR3 contains 15 residues. Losses at the gene ends were 4 bases for V and 1 base for J; bases not matched to a gene: 6. The full variable domain, its missing parts supplied by reference TRBV19 and TRBJ1-1, is DGGITQSPKYLFRKEGQNVTLSCEQNLNHDAMYWYRQDPGQGLRLIYYSQIVNDFQKGDIAEGYSVSREKKESFPLTVTSAQKNPTAFYLCASSTSGGTNTEAFFGQGTRLTVV.

The chain carries TRBV5-5 and TRBJ2-7; TRBD1 is a possible D gene (5 bases). CDR1 is SGHKS, CDR2 YYEKEE, per germline (reference sequence). The CDR3 extends over 14 amino acids. Between the trimmed V and J ends, which lost 0 bases and 3 bases, there was a span of 10 bases. CDR3 sequence: CASSLVGVGYEQYF. The CDR3 region has the DNA TGTGCCAGCAGCTTGGTAGGGGTTGGCTACGAGCAGTACTTC.

The V and J genes are TRBV19 and TRBJ2-7; 7 nucleotides match TRBD1. Trimming took 3 bases from V and 0 from J; bases not matched to a gene: 5. CDR3 length: 15 amino acids. Germline V gene lookup returns CDR1 LNHDA and CDR2 SQIVND (reference sequence). CDR3 nucleotide sequence: TGTGCCAGTAGTATCAGACAGGGCCTCTCCTACGAGCAGTACTTC. Translating it yields CASSIRQGLSYEQYF.

The CDR3 spells CASSALGQGGPGNTIYF. CDR3 DNA sequence: TGTGCCAGCAGCGCCCTAGGACAGGGAGGCCCTGGAAACACCATATATTTT. The chain employs TRBV9 and TRBJ1-3, with 8 bases identical to TRBD1. This CDR3 has 17 amino acids. In germline, CDR1 is SGDLS, CDR2 YYNGEE. V trimming: 3 bases; J trimming: 2 bases; junction bases outside the gene matches: 10.

This clone occurred once. This chain uses TRBV10-3 with TRBJ2-1; TRBD2 matches at 9 bases. Trimming took 3 bases from V and 2 from J; bases not matched to a gene: 5. This CDR3 has 16 residues. Germline V CDR1 and CDR2: ENHRY, SYGVKD. The CDR3 loop is CAISEPSGATYNEQFF. The CDR3, as DNA: TGTGCCATCAGTGAACCTAGCGGGGCTACCTACAATGAGCAGTTCTTC.

The V and J genes are TRBV19 and TRBJ1-1; D remains ambiguous. CDR3 length: 13 amino acids. V lost 7 bases to trimming and J lost 3 bases, with 12 bases between them. Germline assignment: CDR1 LNHDA and CDR2 SQIVND (reference sequence). The CDR3 is CASKESGDTEAFF. In DNA form, the CDR3 reads TGTGCCAGTAAGGAAAGTGGAGACACTGAAGCTTTCTTT.

V and J are TRBV6-5 and TRBJ2-3; 7 positions match TRBD2. J gave up 6 bases and V 11 bases, and 8 bases lay outside the gene matches. The germline gives CDR1 MNHEY, CDR2 SVGAGI. The CDR3 covers 12 residues. CDR3 sequence: CAGSGVQDTQYF. For the CDR3, the DNA is TGTGCCGGAAGCGGGGTCCAGGATACGCAGTATTTT.

CDR3 sequence reads: CASSQVSGTSGGDSYNEQFF. CDR3 DNA: TGTGCCAGCAGCCAAGTCTCTGGGACTAGCGGGGGGGACTCCTACAATGAGCAGTTCTTC. V is TRBV3-1 (or the pseudogene TRBV3-2) and J is TRBJ2-1; TRBD2 matches at 16 bases. Trimming took 1 base from V and 0 from J; bases not matched to a gene: 6. In germline, CDR1 is LGHDT, CDR2 YNNKEL (reference sequence). CDR3 size: 20 residues.

The V and J genes are TRBV14 and TRBJ2-3; D unresolved. V dropped 4 bases and J dropped 2 bases, with 4 bases sitting between them. The V gene's germline CDR1 is SGHDN and CDR2 FVKESK. The CDR3 length is 12 residues. The CDR3 sequence: CASSPFTDTQYF. The DNA of the CDR3 is TGTGCCAGCAGCCCTTTCACAGATACGCAGTATTTT.

This chain joins TRBV5-6 and TRBJ1-3; no firm D call. CDR3 size: 15 residues. V dropped 0 bases and J dropped 0 bases, with 7 bases sitting between them. The V gene's germline CDR1 is SGHDT and CDR2 YYEEEE. CDR3 in amino acids: CASSLVSISGNTIYF. The CDR3 region has the DNA TGTGCCAGCAGCTTGGTGTCTATCTCTGGAAACACCATATATTTT.